The next 4 T cell receptor beta chains were all read from a single sample in a study of cytomegalovirus exposure and HLA in healthy donors. PCR used 60 Vbeta primers and 13 Jbeta primers. Produced via immunoSEQ multiplex PCR; TCRdb's table is partial and in-frame only. The sample carries 150,000 to 200,000 clones, approximately 80% recorded once. The sequencing input was PBMCs. Receptor source: a woman aged 25 to 45 in good health and CMV-seronegative.

The chain has TRBV2 and TRBJ1-5, with D tentatively TRBD1 (6 bases). The CDR3 is made up of 14 amino acids. V shed 4 bases and J shed 3 bases, with 10 bases lying between them. From germline, CDR1 is SNHLY and CDR2 FYNNEI. In nucleotides, the CDR3 is TGTGCCAGCAGTGTACGACAGGCCAATCAGCCCCAGCATTTT. Translating gives CASSVRQANQPQHF.

Regarding this clone: Relative to the germline gene, one junction end is altered; a read error may explain this. The chain employs TRBV2 and TRBJ1-2; D is possibly TRBD1 (5 bases). CDR1 is SNHLY and CDR2 is FYNNEI in the germline V gene. The CDR3 extends over 17 amino acids. The chain's CDR3 is CASSLNRFLGVRSGYPF. The CDR3 bases are TGTGCCAGCAGCCTCAATCGATTCCTAGGGGTTAGGTCGGGCTACCCCTTC.

V is TRBV6-5 and J is TRBJ1-1; 7 bases fit TRBD1. J gave up 10 bases and V 0 bases, and 5 bases lay outside the gene matches. Germline values: CDR1 MNHEY, CDR2 SVGAGI. The CDR3 contains 13 residues. The CDR3 reads CASSYSRGRVAFF. CDR3 nucleotide sequence: TGTGCCAGCAGTTACTCAAGGGGGCGCGTAGCTTTCTTT.

The chain joins TRBV19 to TRBJ2-5; 7 bases match TRBD1. The CDR3 consists of 14 residues. After removal of 2 bases from V and 2 bases from J, the junction contained 2 bases not matched to a gene. Germline V gene lookup returns CDR1 LNHDA and CDR2 SQIVND (reference sequence). The CDR3 DNA reads TGTGCCAGTAGTATAAACAGGGGTCAAGAGACCCAGTACTTC. Protein product: CASSINRGQETQYF.